These T cell receptor beta chains were read from a single sample in a study. TCRdb passed the RT-PCR reads through MiXCR, listing each CDR3 protein once. The table includes hundreds of thousands of distinct CDR3 sequences, about 14% detected once. The sequenced sample consisted of memory CD4+ T cells from blood. All receptors come from a female donor in good health, serving as a healthy control. Each CDR3 is given with its conserved first and last residue. A D gene is named only where the DNA matches it firmly. Some rows have no size entry. The others give once, few or many, or a class for an expanded clone.

cdr3_length j_call v_call d_call clone_size cdr3_aa cdr3_nt
15 TRBJ1-4 TRBV12-3/TRBV12-4 - many CASSLGGGDIVELFF TGTGCCAGCAGTTTAGGTGGGGGGGACATCGTCGAACTGTTTTTT
13 TRBJ1-2 TRBV29-1 - many CSVARQDTYGYTF TGCAGCGTCGCGCGACAGGACACCTATGGCTACACCTTC
14 TRBJ2-2 TRBV11-2 - - CASSLNGALGSCFF -
19 TRBJ2-3 TRBV20-1 TRBD2 - CSARVTSGSPQTLTDTQYF TGCAGTGCCCGGGTTACTAGCGGGAGCCCCCAAACCCTCACAGATACGCAGTATTTT
13 TRBJ2-2 TRBV6-2/TRBV6-3 - - CASSTTRTGELFF TGTGCCAGCAGTACAACTAGAACCGGGGAGCTGTTTTTT
15 TRBJ2-3 TRBV5-1 - few CASSLDRAATDTQYF TGCGCCAGCAGCTTGGACCGGGCGGCCACAGATACGCAGTATTTT
15 TRBJ2-1 TRBV18 TRBD1 few CASSHRDRVAYEQFF TGTGCCAGCTCACACCGGGACAGGGTGGCCTATGAGCAGTTCTTC
15 TRBJ2-7 TRBV4-1 - once CASSPGPTGIYEQYF TGCGCCAGCAGCCCAGGACCGACCGGGATCTACGAGCAGTACTTC
15 TRBJ2-7 TRBV11-2 TRBD1 many CASSTAGTGFREQYF TGTGCCAGCAGCACCGCCGGGACAGGGTTTCGGGAGCAGTACTTC
14 TRBJ1-2 TRBV6-6 - few CASSPPEGNYGYTF TGTGCCAGCAGTCCCCCCGAGGGAAACTATGGCTACACCTTC
16 TRBJ2-1 TRBV5-1 - few CASSNLDEGYYNEQFF TGCGCCAGCAGCAATTTGGACGAAGGCTACTACAATGAGCAGTTCTTC
16 TRBJ2-1 TRBV7-2 - many CASSLNSGASYNEQFF TGTGCCAGCAGCTTAAATTCAGGGGCAAGCTACAATGAGCAGTTCTTC
14 TRBJ2-7 TRBV5-1 - few CASSVDGLSYEQYF TGCGCCAGCAGCGTGGACGGACTCTCCTACGAGCAGTACTTC
14 TRBJ2-7 TRBV30 - few CAWRGARSSYEQYF TGTGCCTGGAGAGGGGCGAGAAGCTCCTACGAGCAGTACTTC
15 TRBJ1-5 TRBV4-2 TRBD1 few CASSQDDRGYQPQHF TGTGCCAGCAGCCAAGATGACAGGGGCTACCAGCCCCAGCATTTT
13 TRBJ1-1 TRBV29-1 TRBD1 - CSVSTGGGTEAFF TGCAGCGTATCGACAGGGGGTGGTACTGAAGCTTTCTTT
15 TRBJ1-5 TRBV5-4 - - CASSLGGGGGQPQHF TGTGCCAGCAGCTTGGGCGGGGGGGGCGGTCAGCCCCAGCATTTT
15 TRBJ2-2 TRBV5-4 - - CASSIQGRDTGELFF TGTGCCAGCAGCATACAGGGCCGGGACACCGGGGAGCTGTTTTTT
14 TRBJ2-7 TRBV19 TRBD1 - CASSRSDRGAEQYF TGTGCCAGTAGTAGGTCGGACAGGGGGGCCGAGCAGTACTTC
15 TRBJ2-3 TRBV6-1 - few CASSASGVGTDTQYF TGTGCCAGCAGTGCCTCAGGGGTTGGCACAGATACGCAGTATTTT
12 TRBJ2-1 TRBV20-1 TRBD2 few CSANPSGFEQFF TGCAGTGCGAACCCTAGCGGGTTCGAGCAGTTCTTC
15 TRBJ2-1 TRBV6-1 - - CASTYLTRLADEQFF TGTGCCAGCACCTATTTGACTAGGTTGGCGGATGAGCAGTTCTTC
16 TRBJ2-1 TRBV6-1 TRBD2 many CASSGLTSGVYNEQFF TGTGCCAGCAGTGGCTTAACTAGCGGGGTCTACAATGAGCAGTTCTTC
15 TRBJ1-4 TRBV10-3 - few CASRTATTTNEKLFF TGTGCCAGCCGGACAGCTACTACAACTAATGAAAAACTGTTTTTT
16 TRBJ2-2 TRBV5-1 - - CASSLRSSIATGELFF TGCGCCAGCAGCTTGAGGTCCTCAATCGCCACCGGGGAGCTGTTTTTT
13 TRBJ2-1 TRBV7-2 - many CASSWRGADEQFF TGTGCCAGCAGCTGGAGAGGGGCGGATGAGCAGTTCTTC
13 TRBJ1-2 TRBV20-1 TRBD1 many CSAMKTGTYGYTF TGCAGTGCCATGAAGACAGGGACCTATGGCTACACCTTC
16 TRBJ1-3 TRBV4-3 TRBD1 few CASSLLQGALGNTIYF TGCGCCAGCAGCCTGTTACAGGGGGCGTTAGGAAACACCATATATTTT
15 TRBJ2-4 TRBV6-6 - many CASTPTALPKNIQYF TGTGCCAGCACCCCGACGGCCCTTCCCAAAAACATTCAGTACTTC
13 TRBJ1-2 TRBV6-5 - many CASSYSRNYGYTF TGTGCCAGCAGTTACTCTCGAAACTATGGCTACACCTTC
17 TRBJ2-7 TRBV6-5 TRBD2 few CASSYWTSGRDGNEQYF TGTGCCAGCAGTTACTGGACTAGCGGGAGGGATGGGAACGAGCAGTACTTC
14 TRBJ2-1 TRBV20-1 TRBD2 - CSANPLAGVNEQFF TGCAGTGCTAACCCCCTAGCGGGAGTTAATGAGCAGTTCTTC
15 TRBJ1-2 TRBV7-9 - - CASSSDRVIYYGYTF TGTGCCAGCAGTTCAGACCGGGTTATATACTATGGCTACACCTTC
16 TRBJ2-2 TRBV4-1 - - CASSPPRPGATGELFF TGCGCCAGCAGCCCCCCCCGTCCGGGGGCCACCGGGGAGCTGTTTTTT
15 TRBJ2-7 TRBV7-2 - few CASSLFIGAAYEQYF TGTGCCAGCAGCTTATTTATCGGGGCTGCCTACGAGCAGTACTTC
13 TRBJ1-2 TRBV3-1 - - CASSPWQGYGYTF TGTGCCAGCAGCCCGTGGCAGGGCTATGGCTACACCTTC
15 TRBJ2-1 TRBV3-1 TRBD2 - CASSPSGRAGNEQFF TGTGCCAGCAGCCCTAGCGGGAGGGCGGGCAATGAGCAGTTCTTC
15 TRBJ2-2 TRBV12-3/TRBV12-4 - few CASRWGAAGFGELFF TGTGCCAGCAGGTGGGGGGCGGCCGGATTCGGGGAGCTGTTTTTT
13 TRBJ1-5 TRBV2 - - CASKGSSNQPQHF TGTGCCAGCAAGGGCAGTTCCAATCAGCCCCAGCATTTT
13 TRBJ2-7 TRBV20-1 - - CSASRTGTYEQYF TGCAGTGCTAGTAGAACAGGGACCTACGAGCAGTACTTC
13 TRBJ2-7 TRBV28 - few CASNDRGPYEQYF TGTGCCAGCAATGACCGGGGACCCTACGAGCAGTACTTC
17 TRBJ2-7 TRBV12-3/TRBV12-4 - few CASSGRLSGVSSYEQYF TGTGCCAGCAGCGGACGGTTATCGGGTGTAAGCTCCTACGAGCAGTACTTC
16 TRBJ2-7 TRBV10-3 TRBD2 many CAISVSASGSLGEQYF TGTGCCATCAGTGTATCGGCCAGCGGGAGTCTCGGCGAGCAGTACTTC
15 TRBJ2-7 TRBV13 - few CASSSPQGPYGKQYF TGTGCCAGCAGCTCCCCCCAGGGGCCCTACGGGAAGCAGTACTTC
17 TRBJ2-1 TRBV12-3/TRBV12-4 - - CDSSLFAGSLYHNEQFF TGTGACAGCAGTCTATTCGCCGGGTCCCTTTACCACAATGAGCAGTTCTTC
14 TRBJ2-5 TRBV6-1 - few CASSEAGSVKTQYF TGTGCCAGCAGTGAAGCGGGGTCAGTAAAGACCCAGTACTTC
13 TRBJ1-2 TRBV7-6 - few CASSLAKGDGYTF TGTGCCAGCAGCTTAGCTAAAGGAGATGGCTACACCTTC
14 TRBJ2-7 TRBV6-2/TRBV6-3 - few CASMGAIPPYEQYF TGTGCCAGCATGGGGGCAATCCCTCCCTACGAGCAGTACTTC
15 TRBJ2-2 TRBV7-3 - few CASSITGLGTGELFF TGTGCCAGCAGCATAACAGGGTTGGGCACCGGGGAGCTGTTTTTT
15 TRBJ2-1 TRBV11-1 - - CASSLAADQDDEQFF TGTGCCAGCAGCTTAGCAGCAGACCAGGATGATGAGCAGTTCTTC